This T cell receptor (beta chain) was identified in a study of control samples from healthy donors and cancer patients. The CDR3 has 14 residues. CDR1 and CDR2 (germline): KGHSH, LQKENI. The V end lost 3 bases, the J end lost 2 bases, and 9 bases lay between the germline ends. Assay: immunoSEQ multiplex PCR; the TCRdb copy retains only in-frame clones and omits some. This sample carries 85,000 to 90,000 clones, 86% of them seen once, and the ten largest clones take 20% to 25%. The source material was blood. This chain uses TRBV18 with TRBJ2-3, with no clear D. This receptor was obtained from a man aged 25-45 years in good health. CDR3 region: CASSPTVLTDTQYF. The CDR3 DNA follows: TGTGCCAGCTCACCCACGGTCCTCACAGATACGCAGTATTTT.